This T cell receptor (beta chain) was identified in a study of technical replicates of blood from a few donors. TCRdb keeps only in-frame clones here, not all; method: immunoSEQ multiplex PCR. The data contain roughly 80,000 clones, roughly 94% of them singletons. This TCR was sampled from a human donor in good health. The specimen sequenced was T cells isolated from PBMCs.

The CDR3 DNA reads TGCGCCAGCAGCCACCTCGGACAGGGCTCTGAAGCTTTCTTT. It codes for CASSHLGQGSEAFF. The rearrangement links TRBV4-1 to TRBJ1-1; 8 bases are shared with TRBD1. Per the germline V gene, CDR1 is MGHRA and CDR2 is YSYEKL. With V trimmed by 3 bases and J by 6 bases, 6 bases remained unmatched. This CDR3 contains 14 residues.